This T cell receptor beta chain was sequenced during a study of T cells in Graves' hyperthyroidism and ophthalmopathy. Researchers took RNA transcripts and amplified the TCR beta CDR3 regions from them. Carried out on the TCR CDR3, a first-round RT-PCR used the HTBI primer set. One entry per CDR3 protein results from TCRdb running MiXCR on the multiplex PCR reads. The table has 600,000 to 850,000 distinct CDR3 sequences, roughly 20% seen once. The V gene's germline CDR1 is MNHNS and CDR2 SASEGT. CDR3 length equals 14 residues. Trimming removed 6 bases from V and 6 bases from J; junction bases left unmatched: 11. This clonotype was detected a few times. Lactation, pregnancy, other autoimmune disease or uncontrolled infection led to exclusion of patients.

This chain joins TRBV6-1 and TRBJ2-7; TRBD1 matches 7 bases. This receptor was taken from a woman aged 45-65 years with Graves' hyperthyroidism that later progressed to Graves' ophthalmopathy. Sequencing was performed on blood. The CDR3 here is CASSGETGFSEQYF. CDR3 DNA sequence: TGTGCCAGCAGCGGCGAGACAGGGTTTAGCGAGCAGTACTTC.